The rows below give T cell receptor beta chains drawn from one sample of a study of blood T cell repertoires in COVID-19. Sequenced by immunoSEQ multiplex PCR; TCRdb stores in-frame clones only, minus some. The data contain some 400,000 clones, roughly 80% of them seen just once; the ten biggest clones take up over 0.95%. Sequencing used peripheral blood. The receptors come from a human donor with acute or convalescent COVID-19. The donor label of this sample is uncertain. CDR3s include the opening cysteine and the closing phenylalanine or tryptophan. The D gene is left open where the match is weak. Size values are once, few and many counts, or a class for expanded clones, and some rows have none.

V gene: TRBV2; J gene: TRBJ1-3; D gene: TRBD1; clone size: NA; CDR3 DNA: TGTGCCAGCAGTGGACAGGGCTTTGGAAACACCATATATTTT; CDR3 protein: CASSGQGFGNTIYF
V gene: TRBV18; J gene: TRBJ2-7; D gene: TRBD1; clone size: NA; CDR3 DNA: TGTGCCAGCTCACAAGGGACAGGGACCTACGAGCAGTACTTC; CDR3 protein: CASSQGTGTYEQYF
V gene: TRBV29-1; J gene: TRBJ1-5; D gene: NA; clone size: NA; CDR3 DNA: TGCAGCGTTGGCGCGGGCGGAATTGGGAAGCCCCAGCATTTT; CDR3 protein: CSVGAGGIGKPQHF
V gene: TRBV5-5; J gene: TRBJ1-1; D gene: NA; clone size: NA; CDR3 DNA: TGTGCCAGCAGCCAAAGAACAGGGACGAACACTGAAGCTTTCTTT; CDR3 protein: CASSQRTGTNTEAFF
V gene: TRBV7-9; J gene: TRBJ2-5; D gene: NA; clone size: NA; CDR3 DNA: TGTGCCAGCAGCTCCGGACAGACGGTCTTGGAGACCCAGTACTTC; CDR3 protein: CASSSGQTVLETQYF
V gene: TRBV15; J gene: TRBJ2-5; D gene: NA; clone size: NA; CDR3 DNA: TGTGCCACCAGCAGAGGGCCAGAGACCCAGTACTTC; CDR3 protein: CATSRGPETQYF
V gene: TRBV4-2; J gene: TRBJ1-5; D gene: TRBD1; clone size: few; CDR3 DNA: TGTGCCAGCAGCCAAGGGACAGGGGGCCGATCGGGCAATCAGCCCCAGCATTTT; CDR3 protein: CASSQGTGGRSGNQPQHF
V gene: TRBV12-3/TRBV12-4; J gene: TRBJ2-1; D gene: NA; clone size: few; CDR3 DNA: TGTGCCAGCAGCCCTAGGAATGGTGAGCAGTTCTTC; CDR3 protein: CASSPRNGEQFF
V gene: TRBV5-4; J gene: TRBJ2-6; D gene: TRBD2; clone size: NA; CDR3 DNA: TGTGCCAGCAGCTTGGGGATGGGTGGTGCGGGAGTTGTAGGGGCCAACGTCCTGACTTTC; CDR3 protein: CASSLGMGGAGVVGANVLTF
V gene: TRBV5-1; J gene: TRBJ1-6; D gene: NA; clone size: NA; CDR3 DNA: TGCGCCAGCAGCCCTGGGGGGGATTCACCCCTCCACTTT; CDR3 protein: CASSPGGDSPLHF
V gene: TRBV3-1/TRBV3-2; J gene: TRBJ2-1; D gene: TRBD1; clone size: NA; CDR3 DNA: TGTGCCAGCAGCCATACAGGGGGCGGGAATGAGCAGTTCTTC; CDR3 protein: CASSHTGGGNEQFF
V gene: TRBV30; J gene: TRBJ1-5; D gene: NA; clone size: NA; CDR3 DNA: TGTGCCTGGAGTGTGGGGGGGAATCAGCCCCAGCATTTT; CDR3 protein: CAWSVGGNQPQHF
V gene: TRBV27; J gene: TRBJ2-2; D gene: NA; clone size: NA; CDR3 DNA: TGTGCCAGCAGTTTTCCGACAGCCGGGGAGCTGTTTTTT; CDR3 protein: CASSFPTAGELFF
V gene: TRBV11-2; J gene: TRBJ1-1; D gene: TRBD1; clone size: NA; CDR3 DNA: TGTGCCAGCAGCTTCCAGAGGACAGGGAACACTGAAGCTTTCTTT; CDR3 protein: CASSFQRTGNTEAFF
V gene: TRBV3-1/TRBV3-2; J gene: TRBJ2-2; D gene: NA; clone size: NA; CDR3 DNA: TGTGCCAGCAGCGACACGCGGGGCGGGGAGCTGTTTTTT; CDR3 protein: CASSDTRGGELFF
V gene: TRBV10-2; J gene: TRBJ1-1; D gene: TRBD1; clone size: few; CDR3 DNA: TGCGCCAGCAGTGTGGCAGGGGGCACTGAAGCTTTCTTT; CDR3 protein: CASSVAGGTEAFF
V gene: TRBV5-6; J gene: TRBJ2-7; D gene: TRBD1; clone size: NA; CDR3 DNA: TGTGCCAGCAGCTTGGGACAGGGGGCGCGAGAGTACTTC; CDR3 protein: CASSLGQGAREYF
V gene: TRBV7-2; J gene: TRBJ1-4; D gene: TRBD1; clone size: NA; CDR3 DNA: TGTGCCAGCAGCTCTCGCGACAGGGGTGAAAAACTGTTTTTT; CDR3 protein: CASSSRDRGEKLFF
V gene: TRBV5-6; J gene: TRBJ2-1; D gene: TRBD2; clone size: NA; CDR3 DNA: TGTGCCAGCAGCACCTTTTCTAGCGGGGGGGCTTCGAATGAGCAGTTCTTC; CDR3 protein: CASSTFSSGGASNEQFF
V gene: TRBV4-2; J gene: TRBJ1-1; D gene: TRBD1; clone size: NA; CDR3 DNA: TGTGCCAGCAGCCTCGGGACAGGGGGCAGGACTGAAGCTTTCTTT; CDR3 protein: CASSLGTGGRTEAFF
V gene: TRBV4-1; J gene: TRBJ1-2; D gene: NA; clone size: NA; CDR3 DNA: TGCGCCAGCAGCCAAGGCATCGCGAACTATGGCTACACCTTC; CDR3 protein: CASSQGIANYGYTF
V gene: TRBV5-1; J gene: TRBJ1-6; D gene: NA; clone size: NA; CDR3 DNA: TGCGCCAGCAGCTTGGACGGGGTTTCGCCCCTCCACTTT; CDR3 protein: CASSLDGVSPLHF
V gene: TRBV7-9; J gene: TRBJ1-1; D gene: NA; clone size: NA; CDR3 DNA: TGTGCCAGCAGCGCAGAACACAGGGTGGTACTGAACACTGAAGCTTTCTTT; CDR3 protein: CASSAEHRVVLNTEAFF
V gene: TRBV10-3; J gene: TRBJ2-7; D gene: TRBD2; clone size: NA; CDR3 DNA: TGTGCCATCAGCGCCTCCACTAGCGGTCGGTTCTCCTACGAGCAGTACTTC; CDR3 protein: CAISASTSGRFSYEQYF
V gene: TRBV6-5; J gene: TRBJ1-3; D gene: TRBD1; clone size: NA; CDR3 DNA: TGTGCCAGCAGTTACACACGGGACAGTGGAAACACCATATATTTT; CDR3 protein: CASSYTRDSGNTIYF
V gene: TRBV6-5; J gene: TRBJ2-3; D gene: TRBD2; clone size: few; CDR3 DNA: TGTGCCACGCTGGCTAGCGGGGGGCCAGATACGCAGTATTTT; CDR3 protein: CATLASGGPDTQYF
V gene: TRBV2; J gene: TRBJ2-1; D gene: NA; clone size: NA; CDR3 DNA: TGTGCCAGCATCAGGAGCGGCTTCGCACCTGAGCAGTTCTTC; CDR3 protein: CASIRSGFAPEQFF
V gene: TRBV6-5; J gene: TRBJ1-2; D gene: NA; clone size: NA; CDR3 DNA: TGTGCCAGCAGTTTCGAGGGGGGGCGGAACTATGGCTACACCTTC; CDR3 protein: CASSFEGGRNYGYTF
V gene: TRBV2; J gene: TRBJ1-3; D gene: NA; clone size: NA; CDR3 DNA: TGTGCCAGCACCCTCGGGTCAGCTGGAAACACCATATATTTT; CDR3 protein: CASTLGSAGNTIYF
V gene: TRBV2; J gene: TRBJ1-4; D gene: TRBD1; clone size: once; CDR3 DNA: TGTGCCAGCGGCTCAGACAGGGTCGAAAAACTGTTTTTT; CDR3 protein: CASGSDRVEKLFF
V gene: TRBV6-4; J gene: TRBJ1-2; D gene: NA; clone size: NA; CDR3 DNA: TGTGCCAGCAGTCGAGGTGGCTACACCTTC; CDR3 protein: CASSRGGYTF
V gene: TRBV4-1; J gene: TRBJ1-1; D gene: NA; clone size: NA; CDR3 DNA: TGCGCCAGCAGCCGACGGGTTTTGATCACTGAAGCTTTCTTT; CDR3 protein: CASSRRVLITEAFF
V gene: TRBV25-1; J gene: TRBJ1-1; D gene: TRBD1; clone size: NA; CDR3 DNA: TGTGCCAGCAGCCCCATTTCGGGACAGGGGACGACAGCTTTCTTT; CDR3 protein: CASSPISGQGTTAFF
V gene: TRBV5-4; J gene: TRBJ1-1; D gene: NA; clone size: NA; CDR3 DNA: TGTGCCAGCAGCTTGGAAAGACAGTTGAACACTGAAGCTTTCTTT; CDR3 protein: CASSLERQLNTEAFF
V gene: TRBV10-3; J gene: TRBJ1-1; D gene: TRBD1; clone size: few; CDR3 DNA: TGTGCCATCACCAGGACAGGGTTTAACACTGAAGCTTTCTTT; CDR3 protein: CAITRTGFNTEAFF
V gene: TRBV28; J gene: TRBJ2-7; D gene: NA; clone size: few; CDR3 DNA: TGTGCCAGCAGTTTATGGGGGACTTCCACCTACGAGCAGTACTTC; CDR3 protein: CASSLWGTSTYEQYF
V gene: TRBV3-1/TRBV3-2; J gene: TRBJ2-7; D gene: NA; clone size: once; CDR3 DNA: TGTGCCAGCAGCGAAAGCCCCCGCGGGGGCTTGTACGAGCAGTACTTC; CDR3 protein: CASSESPRGGLYEQYF
V gene: TRBV6-6; J gene: TRBJ1-6; D gene: NA; clone size: NA; CDR3 DNA: TGTGCCAGCAGTTCCCCAGGGTACAATAATTCACCCCTCCACTTT; CDR3 protein: CASSSPGYNNSPLHF
V gene: TRBV30; J gene: TRBJ1-2; D gene: NA; clone size: once; CDR3 DNA: TGTGCCTGGAGTGAGAACAGTCAATATGGCTACACCTTC; CDR3 protein: CAWSENSQYGYTF
V gene: TRBV30; J gene: TRBJ2-6; D gene: NA; clone size: NA; CDR3 DNA: TGTGCCTGGCGTGCCAGGGGTCTGGATTTGGGGGCCAACGTCCTGACTTTC; CDR3 protein: CAWRARGLDLGANVLTF
V gene: TRBV5-5; J gene: TRBJ2-5; D gene: NA; clone size: few; CDR3 DNA: TGTGCCAGCAGCTCTACGACAGTTACCCAGTACTTC; CDR3 protein: CASSSTTVTQYF
V gene: TRBV27; J gene: TRBJ2-7; D gene: NA; clone size: once; CDR3 DNA: TGTGCCAGCAGTTTATATTCGGGGTTCGGCTACGAGCAGTACTTC; CDR3 protein: CASSLYSGFGYEQYF
V gene: TRBV7-2; J gene: TRBJ2-1; D gene: TRBD2; clone size: NA; CDR3 DNA: TGTGCCAGCAGCTACCAGCGGGAGGGCCGGAATGAGCAGTTCTTC; CDR3 protein: CASSYQREGRNEQFF
V gene: TRBV6-5; J gene: TRBJ1-1; D gene: NA; clone size: NA; CDR3 DNA: TGTGCCAGCAGTTTCCAGATGAACACTGAAGCTTTCTTT; CDR3 protein: CASSFQMNTEAFF
V gene: TRBV3-1/TRBV3-2; J gene: TRBJ1-3; D gene: NA; clone size: NA; CDR3 DNA: TGTGCCAGCAGCCAACGGGGAGCTGGAAACACCATATATTTT; CDR3 protein: CASSQRGAGNTIYF
V gene: TRBV7-9; J gene: TRBJ1-2; D gene: NA; clone size: once; CDR3 DNA: TGTGCCAGCAGCTTATCTGGGGGCATCACAAACTATGGCTACACCTTC; CDR3 protein: CASSLSGGITNYGYTF
V gene: TRBV27; J gene: TRBJ2-5; D gene: NA; clone size: NA; CDR3 DNA: TGTGCCAGCAGTCCAGGACAGTTTATGGAGACCCAGTACTTC; CDR3 protein: CASSPGQFMETQYF
V gene: TRBV19; J gene: TRBJ1-2; D gene: TRBD1; clone size: NA; CDR3 DNA: TGTGCCAGTAGACCGACGGGACAGGTCACCTTAGGGAACTATGGCTACACCTTC; CDR3 protein: CASRPTGQVTLGNYGYTF